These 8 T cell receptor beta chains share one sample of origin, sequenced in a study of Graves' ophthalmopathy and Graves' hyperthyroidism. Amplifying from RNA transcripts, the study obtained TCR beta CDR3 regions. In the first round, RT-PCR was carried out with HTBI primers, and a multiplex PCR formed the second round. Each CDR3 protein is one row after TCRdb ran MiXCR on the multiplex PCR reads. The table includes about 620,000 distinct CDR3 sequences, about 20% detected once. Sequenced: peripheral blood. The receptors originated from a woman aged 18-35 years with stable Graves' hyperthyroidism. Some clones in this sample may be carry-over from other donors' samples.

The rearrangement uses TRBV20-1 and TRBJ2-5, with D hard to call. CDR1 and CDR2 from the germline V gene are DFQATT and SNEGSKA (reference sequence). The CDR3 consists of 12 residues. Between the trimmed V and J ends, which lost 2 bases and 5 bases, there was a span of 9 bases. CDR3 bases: TGCAGTGCTAGAACCCGGCGGGAGACCCAGTACTTC. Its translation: CSARTRRETQYF.

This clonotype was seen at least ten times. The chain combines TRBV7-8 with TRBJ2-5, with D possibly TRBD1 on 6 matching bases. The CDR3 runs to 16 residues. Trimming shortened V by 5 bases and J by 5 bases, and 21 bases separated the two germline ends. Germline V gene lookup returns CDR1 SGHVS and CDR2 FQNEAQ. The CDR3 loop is CASSTYPTLGAETQYF. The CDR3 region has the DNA TGTGCCAGCAGCACTTACCCCACTTTGGGGGCGGAGACCCAGTACTTC.

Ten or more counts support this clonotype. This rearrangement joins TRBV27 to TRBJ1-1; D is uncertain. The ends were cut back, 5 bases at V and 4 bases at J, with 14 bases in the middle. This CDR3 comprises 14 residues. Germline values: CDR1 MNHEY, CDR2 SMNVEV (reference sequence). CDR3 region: CASSDHSWGTEAFF. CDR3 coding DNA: TGTGCCAGCAGTGACCATTCTTGGGGCACTGAAGCTTTCTTT.

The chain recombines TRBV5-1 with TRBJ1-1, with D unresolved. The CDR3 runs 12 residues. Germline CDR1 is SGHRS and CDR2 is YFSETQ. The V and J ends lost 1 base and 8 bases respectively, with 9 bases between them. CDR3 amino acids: CASSLPSDEAFF. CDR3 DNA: TGCGCCAGCAGCTTGCCTTCGGACGAAGCTTTCTTT.

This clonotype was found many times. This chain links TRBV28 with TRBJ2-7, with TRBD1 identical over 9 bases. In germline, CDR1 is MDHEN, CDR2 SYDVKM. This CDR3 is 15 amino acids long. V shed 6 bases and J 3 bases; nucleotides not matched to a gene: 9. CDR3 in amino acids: CASRPPLGQGYEQYF. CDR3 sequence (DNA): TGTGCCAGCAGGCCGCCCCTGGGACAGGGCTACGAGCAGTACTTC.

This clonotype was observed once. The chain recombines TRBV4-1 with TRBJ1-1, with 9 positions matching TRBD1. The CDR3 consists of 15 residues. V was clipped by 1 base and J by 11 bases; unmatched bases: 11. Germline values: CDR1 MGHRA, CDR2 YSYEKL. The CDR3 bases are TGCGCCAGCAGCCAAGGTCTACAGGGGGCGATGGGCGCTTTCTTT. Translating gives CASSQGLQGAMGAFF.

CDR3 coding DNA: TGCAGTGCGTCGGGGACTAGCGGAAATTCGAACACCGGGGAGCTGTTTTTT. This sequence encodes CSASGTSGNSNTGELFF. The V call is TRBV20-1, the J call TRBJ2-2; 11 bases fit TRBD2. Trimming at V came to 6 bases and at J to 0 bases, leaving 9 bases not matched to a gene. This CDR3 contains 17 residues. Germline V gives CDR1 DFQATT, CDR2 SNEGSKA (reference sequence).

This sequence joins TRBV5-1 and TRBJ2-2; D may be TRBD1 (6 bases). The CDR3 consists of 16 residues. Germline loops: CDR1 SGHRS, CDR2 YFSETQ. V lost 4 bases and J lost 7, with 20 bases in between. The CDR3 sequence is CASSILRDTEDGELFF. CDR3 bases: TGCGCCAGCAGCATCCTCCGGGACACCGAAGACGGGGAGCTGTTTTTT.